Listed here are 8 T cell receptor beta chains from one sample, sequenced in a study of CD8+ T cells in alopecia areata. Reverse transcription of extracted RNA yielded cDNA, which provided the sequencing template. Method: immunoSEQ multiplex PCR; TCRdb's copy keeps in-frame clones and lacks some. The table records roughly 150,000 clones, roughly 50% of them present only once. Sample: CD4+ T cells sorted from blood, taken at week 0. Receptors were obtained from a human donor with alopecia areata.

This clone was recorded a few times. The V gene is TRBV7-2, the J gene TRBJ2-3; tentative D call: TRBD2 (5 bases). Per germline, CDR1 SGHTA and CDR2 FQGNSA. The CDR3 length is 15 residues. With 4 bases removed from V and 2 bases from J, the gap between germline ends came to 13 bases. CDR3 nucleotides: TGTGCCAGCAGCTCCCGTTTGGAGGCCACAGATACGCAGTATTTT. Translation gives CASSSRLEATDTQYF.

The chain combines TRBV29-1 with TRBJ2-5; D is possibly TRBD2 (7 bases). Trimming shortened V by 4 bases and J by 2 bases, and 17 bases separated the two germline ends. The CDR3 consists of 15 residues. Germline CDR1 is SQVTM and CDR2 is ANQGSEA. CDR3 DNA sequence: TGCAGCGTTGGACCAGGCGGGGGCCCACAAGAGACCCAGTACTTC. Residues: CSVGPGGGPQETQYF.

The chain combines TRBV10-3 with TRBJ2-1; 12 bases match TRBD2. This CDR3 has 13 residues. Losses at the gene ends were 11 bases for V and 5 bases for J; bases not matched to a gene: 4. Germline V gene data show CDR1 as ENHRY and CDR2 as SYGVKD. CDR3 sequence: CASWTSGNNEQFF. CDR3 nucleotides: TGTGCCTCATGGACTAGCGGGAACAATGAGCAGTTCTTC.

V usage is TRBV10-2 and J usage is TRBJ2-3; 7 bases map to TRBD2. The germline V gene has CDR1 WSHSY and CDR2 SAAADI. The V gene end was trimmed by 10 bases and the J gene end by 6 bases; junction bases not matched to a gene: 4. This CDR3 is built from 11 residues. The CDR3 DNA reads TGCGCCACCTTGGGGGGGGATACGCAGTATTTT. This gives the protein CATLGGDTQYF.

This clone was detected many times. The CDR3 DNA is TGTGCCAGCAGTCCAACTTCTGGAAACACCATATATTTT. Amino acid sequence: CASSPTSGNTIYF. This sequence joins TRBV7-9 and TRBJ1-3; no clear D gene. Germline V gene data show CDR1 as SEHNR and CDR2 as FQNEAQ (reference sequence). CDR3 length: 13 amino acids. The V gene lost 6 bases and the J gene lost 1 base, with 7 bases spanning the gap.

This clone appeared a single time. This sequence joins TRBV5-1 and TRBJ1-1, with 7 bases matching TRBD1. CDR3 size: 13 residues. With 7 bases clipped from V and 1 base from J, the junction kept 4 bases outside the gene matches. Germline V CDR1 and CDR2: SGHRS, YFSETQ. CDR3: CASSGQPNTEAFF. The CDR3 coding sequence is TGCGCCAGCTCGGGACAGCCGAACACTGAAGCTTTCTTT.

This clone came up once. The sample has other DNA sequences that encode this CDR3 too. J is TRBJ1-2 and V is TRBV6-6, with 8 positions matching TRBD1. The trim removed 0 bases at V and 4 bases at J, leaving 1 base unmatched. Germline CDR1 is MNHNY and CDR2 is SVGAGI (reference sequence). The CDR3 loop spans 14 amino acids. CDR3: CASSYSGQGYGYTF. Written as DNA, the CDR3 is TGTGCCAGCAGTTACTCCGGACAGGGCTATGGCTACACCTTC.

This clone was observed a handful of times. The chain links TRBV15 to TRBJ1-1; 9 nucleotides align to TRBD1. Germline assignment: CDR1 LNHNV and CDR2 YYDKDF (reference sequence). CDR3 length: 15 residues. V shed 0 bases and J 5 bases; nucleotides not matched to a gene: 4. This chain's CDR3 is CATSRDRDRETEAFF. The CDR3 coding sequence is TGTGCCACCAGCAGAGATCGGGACAGGGAAACTGAAGCTTTCTTT.